The sequence of this TCR beta chain was determined in a study of T-cell reconstitution after alpha-beta-depleted transplantation in children. Study outcomes and limitations: About two months after transplant, alpha-beta T cells reportedly came from several hundred expanded graft clones.

Unique molecular identifiers were used in preparing the TCRbeta library. A single record per CDR3 protein comes from TCRdb applying MiXCR to the PCR reads. In the table there are 900,000 or so distinct CDR3 sequences, under 20% of which are singletons. On this clonotype itself: Antigen: not known.

CDR1 is SGHAT and CDR2 is FQNNGV in the germline V gene. V shed 0 bases and J shed 4 bases, with 10 bases lying between them. This CDR3 has 15 residues. The sequences come from PBMCs, mostly from graft donor cells, collected 360 days after TCRalphabeta/CD19-depleted stem cell transplant. V and J are TRBV11-2 and TRBJ2-4; D is unresolved. The sequence was collected from a male patient between 10 and 17 years old who had a stem cell transplant for acute lymphoblastic leukemia, so the T cells may come from the graft donor. The CDR3 loop reads CASSLDRPRKNIQYF. CDR3 in DNA: TGTGCCAGCAGCTTAGATCGGCCTAGGAAAAACATTCAGTACTTC.